This T cell receptor (beta chain) was sequenced in a study of somatic mutations in cytotoxic T cells in rheumatoid arthritis. Data came from immunoSEQ multiplex PCR; TCRdb stores just in-frame clones and leaves some out. The profile shows 7,000 to 9,000 clones, 60% of them singletons. Study-wide points: Patients with a largest CD8+ clone exceeding 20% of CD8+ cells numbered 8 of 65. Any difference in CD8+ T-cell clonality between patients who had rheumatoid arthritis and healthy controls who were age-matched was not statistically significant. With age, CD8+ clonality increased in rheumatoid arthritis patients, whereas no such increase appeared in healthy controls.

To note about this clone: Its matching antigen is unknown.

V was trimmed by 3 bases and J by 0 bases, leaving 9 bases between them. The CDR3 consists of 15 residues. Germline V gene sequence: CDR1 LNHDA, CDR2 SQIVND (reference sequence). The gene calls are TRBV19 and TRBJ2-1; D remains ambiguous. The TCR was taken from a woman in her forties in good health. Sequenced: CD8+ T cells sorted from blood. The CDR3 reads CASSMTSSSYNEQFF. CDR3 coding DNA: TGTGCCAGTAGTATGACTTCCAGCTCCTACAATGAGCAGTTCTTC. Full variable domain (missing parts from reference TRBV19 and TRBJ2-1): DGGITQSPKYLFRKEGQNVTLSCEQNLNHDAMYWYRQDPGQGLRLIYYSQIVNDFQKGDIAEGYSVSREKKESFPLTVTSAQKNPTAFYLCASSMTSSSYNEQFFGPGTRLTVL.